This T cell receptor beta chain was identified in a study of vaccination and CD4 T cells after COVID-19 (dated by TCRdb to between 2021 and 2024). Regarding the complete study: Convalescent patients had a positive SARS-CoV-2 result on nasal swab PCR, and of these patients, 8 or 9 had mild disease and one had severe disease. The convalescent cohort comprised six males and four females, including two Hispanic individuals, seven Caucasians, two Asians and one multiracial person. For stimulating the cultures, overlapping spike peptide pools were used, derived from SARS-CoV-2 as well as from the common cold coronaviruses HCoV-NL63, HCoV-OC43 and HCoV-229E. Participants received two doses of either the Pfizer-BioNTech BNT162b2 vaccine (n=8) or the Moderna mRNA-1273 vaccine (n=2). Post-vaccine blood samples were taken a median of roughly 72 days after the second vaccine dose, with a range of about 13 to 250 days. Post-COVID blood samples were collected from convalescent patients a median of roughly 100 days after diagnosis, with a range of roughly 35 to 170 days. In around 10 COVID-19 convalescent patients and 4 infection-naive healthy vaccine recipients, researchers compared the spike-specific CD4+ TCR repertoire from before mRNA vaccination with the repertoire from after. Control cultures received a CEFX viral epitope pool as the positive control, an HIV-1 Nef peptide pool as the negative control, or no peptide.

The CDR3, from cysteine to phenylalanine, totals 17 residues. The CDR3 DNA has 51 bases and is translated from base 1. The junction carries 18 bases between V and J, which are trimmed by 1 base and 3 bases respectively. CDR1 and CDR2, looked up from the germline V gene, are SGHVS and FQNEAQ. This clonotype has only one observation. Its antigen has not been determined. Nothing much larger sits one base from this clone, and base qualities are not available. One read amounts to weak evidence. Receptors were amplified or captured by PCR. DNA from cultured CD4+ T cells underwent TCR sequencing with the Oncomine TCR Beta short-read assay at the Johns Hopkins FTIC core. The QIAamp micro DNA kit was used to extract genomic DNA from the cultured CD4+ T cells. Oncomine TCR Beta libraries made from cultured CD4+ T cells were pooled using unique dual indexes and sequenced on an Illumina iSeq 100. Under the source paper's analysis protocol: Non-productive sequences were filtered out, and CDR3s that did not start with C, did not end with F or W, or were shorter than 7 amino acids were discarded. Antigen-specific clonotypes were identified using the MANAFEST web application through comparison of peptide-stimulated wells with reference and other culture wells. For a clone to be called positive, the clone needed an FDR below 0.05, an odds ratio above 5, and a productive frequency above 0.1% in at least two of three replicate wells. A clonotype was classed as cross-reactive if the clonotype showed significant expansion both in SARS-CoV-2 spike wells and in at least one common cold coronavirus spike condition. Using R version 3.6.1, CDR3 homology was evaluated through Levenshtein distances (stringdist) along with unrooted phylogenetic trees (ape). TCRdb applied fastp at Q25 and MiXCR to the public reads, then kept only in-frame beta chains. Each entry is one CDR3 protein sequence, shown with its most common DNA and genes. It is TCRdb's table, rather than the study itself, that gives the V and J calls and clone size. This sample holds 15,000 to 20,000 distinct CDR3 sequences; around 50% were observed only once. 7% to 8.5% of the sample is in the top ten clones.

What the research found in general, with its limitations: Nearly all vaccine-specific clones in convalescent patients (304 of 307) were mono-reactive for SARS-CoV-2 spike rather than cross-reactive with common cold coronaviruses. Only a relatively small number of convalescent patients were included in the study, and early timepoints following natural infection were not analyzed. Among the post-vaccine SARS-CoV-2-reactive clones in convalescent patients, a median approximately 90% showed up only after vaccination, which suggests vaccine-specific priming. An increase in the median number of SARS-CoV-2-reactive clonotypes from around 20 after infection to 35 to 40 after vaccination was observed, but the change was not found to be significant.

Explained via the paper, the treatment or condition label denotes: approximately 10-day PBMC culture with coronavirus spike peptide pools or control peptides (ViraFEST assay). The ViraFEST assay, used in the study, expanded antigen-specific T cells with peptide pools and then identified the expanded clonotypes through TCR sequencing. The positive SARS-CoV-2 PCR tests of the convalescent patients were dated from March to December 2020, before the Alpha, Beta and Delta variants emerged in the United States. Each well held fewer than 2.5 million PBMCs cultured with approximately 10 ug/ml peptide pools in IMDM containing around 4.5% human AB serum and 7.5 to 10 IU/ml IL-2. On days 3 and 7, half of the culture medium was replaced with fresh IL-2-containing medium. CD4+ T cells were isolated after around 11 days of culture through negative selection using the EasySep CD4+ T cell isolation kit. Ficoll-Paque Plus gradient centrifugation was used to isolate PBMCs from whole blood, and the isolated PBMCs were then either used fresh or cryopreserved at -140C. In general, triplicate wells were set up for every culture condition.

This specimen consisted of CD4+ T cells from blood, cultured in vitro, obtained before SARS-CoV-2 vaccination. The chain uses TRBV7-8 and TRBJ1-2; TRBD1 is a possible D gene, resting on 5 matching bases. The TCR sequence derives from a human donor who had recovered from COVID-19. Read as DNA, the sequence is TGTGCCAGCAGCTTAGGAGCGGCAGCTTGGGGCGACTATGGCTACACCTTC. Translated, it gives CASSLGAAAWGDYGYTF.